This passage covers 8 T cell receptor beta chains from one sample sequenced in a study of T cells in Graves' hyperthyroidism and ophthalmopathy. TCR beta CDR3 regions were amplified from RNA. In the first-round RT-PCR of the TCR CDR3, the HTBI primer set was used. TCRdb itself ran the multiplex PCR reads through MiXCR, one entry per CDR3 protein. The sample has about 760,000 distinct CDR3 sequences, 30% to 40% seen once. Material: blood. The receptors here all came from a woman between 40 and 50 years old with Graves' hyperthyroidism.

The table lists this clonotype with many counts. The chain joins TRBV15 to TRBJ1-5; D unresolved. V was clipped by 5 bases and J by 0 bases, with 5 bases between them. Germline loops: CDR1 LNHNV, CDR2 YYDKDF (reference sequence). The CDR3 has 13 residues. Here the CDR3 reads CATSGNSNQPQHF. The CDR3 nucleotides are TGTGCCACCAGCGGCAATAGCAATCAGCCCCAGCATTTT.

This clonotype was seen more than once but under ten times. The chain combines TRBV5-5 with TRBJ2-5; 11 bases agree with TRBD2. The CDR3 covers 17 residues. Trimming cost V 0 bases and J 7 bases; bases outside gene matches: 11. Germline loops: CDR1 SGHKS, CDR2 YYEKEE (reference sequence). DNA of the CDR3: TGTGCCAGCAGCTTGGGGACCTTAGCGGGGGGGGGAGGGACCCAGTACTTC. This codes for CASSLGTLAGGGGTQYF.

Concerning this clonotype: The germline gene is not matched at one end of the junction; a read error may be the cause. The V and J genes are TRBV6-5 and TRBJ1-1; D uncertain. The germline V gene encodes CDR1 MNHEY and CDR2 SVGAGI. The CDR3 has 12 amino acids. The DNA for the CDR3 is TGTGCCAGCACAACCCTGAACACTGAGGCTTTCTTT. Amino acid sequence: CASTTLNTEAFF.

J is TRBJ1-1 and V is TRBV25-1; possible D gene TRBD1, 5 bases. CDR1 is MGHDK, CDR2 SYGVNS, per germline. V lost 2 bases to trimming and J lost 2 bases, with 15 bases between them. This CDR3 comprises 16 residues. CDR3 loop: CASSEAGGDRNTEAFF. In DNA form, the CDR3 reads TGTGCCAGCAGTGAAGCCGGGGGGGACCGAAACACTGAAGCTTTCTTT.

This clonotype was seen a few times. V is TRBV20-1 and J is TRBJ2-7; TRBD2 matches 10 bases. Losses at the gene ends were 4 bases for V and 2 bases for J; bases not matched to a gene: 11. This CDR3 spans 16 amino acids. The germline V gene encodes CDR1 DFQATT and CDR2 SNEGSKA (reference sequence). The CDR3 is CSAKLLAGVLPYEQYF. In DNA, the CDR3 is TGCAGTGCTAAGCTGCTAGCGGGAGTTCTCCCCTACGAGCAGTACTTC.

This clonotype has just a few counts. The chain employs TRBV10-3 and TRBJ2-6; possible D gene TRBD2, 5 bases. The CDR3 is made up of 16 amino acids. In germline, CDR1 is ENHRY, CDR2 SYGVKD. The germline V and J ends were trimmed by 10 bases and 0 bases, with 16 bases remaining between them. The CDR3 loop reads CASQRAADSGANVLTF. The CDR3 region has the DNA TGTGCCAGCCAGAGGGCTGCCGACTCTGGGGCCAACGTCCTGACTTTC.

This chain links TRBV5-5 with TRBJ1-1; TRBD1 matches at 7 bases. Per germline, CDR1 SGHKS and CDR2 YYEKEE (reference sequence). There are 13 residues in the CDR3. Trimming took 3 bases from V and 3 from J; bases not matched to a gene: 2. The CDR3: CASSWGTDTEAFF. CDR3 in DNA: TGTGCCAGCAGCTGGGGGACAGACACTGAAGCTTTCTTT.

The V and J genes are TRBV2 and TRBJ1-5; the D gene is possibly TRBD1 (6 bases). From germline, CDR1 is SNHLY and CDR2 FYNNEI. V dropped 7 bases and J dropped 6 bases, with 19 bases sitting between them. The CDR3 length is 15 residues. The CDR3, as DNA: TGTGCCAGCACCCCCCGGGGGGGCCCGCGTCAGCCCCAGCATTTT. It codes for CASTPRGGPRQPQHF.